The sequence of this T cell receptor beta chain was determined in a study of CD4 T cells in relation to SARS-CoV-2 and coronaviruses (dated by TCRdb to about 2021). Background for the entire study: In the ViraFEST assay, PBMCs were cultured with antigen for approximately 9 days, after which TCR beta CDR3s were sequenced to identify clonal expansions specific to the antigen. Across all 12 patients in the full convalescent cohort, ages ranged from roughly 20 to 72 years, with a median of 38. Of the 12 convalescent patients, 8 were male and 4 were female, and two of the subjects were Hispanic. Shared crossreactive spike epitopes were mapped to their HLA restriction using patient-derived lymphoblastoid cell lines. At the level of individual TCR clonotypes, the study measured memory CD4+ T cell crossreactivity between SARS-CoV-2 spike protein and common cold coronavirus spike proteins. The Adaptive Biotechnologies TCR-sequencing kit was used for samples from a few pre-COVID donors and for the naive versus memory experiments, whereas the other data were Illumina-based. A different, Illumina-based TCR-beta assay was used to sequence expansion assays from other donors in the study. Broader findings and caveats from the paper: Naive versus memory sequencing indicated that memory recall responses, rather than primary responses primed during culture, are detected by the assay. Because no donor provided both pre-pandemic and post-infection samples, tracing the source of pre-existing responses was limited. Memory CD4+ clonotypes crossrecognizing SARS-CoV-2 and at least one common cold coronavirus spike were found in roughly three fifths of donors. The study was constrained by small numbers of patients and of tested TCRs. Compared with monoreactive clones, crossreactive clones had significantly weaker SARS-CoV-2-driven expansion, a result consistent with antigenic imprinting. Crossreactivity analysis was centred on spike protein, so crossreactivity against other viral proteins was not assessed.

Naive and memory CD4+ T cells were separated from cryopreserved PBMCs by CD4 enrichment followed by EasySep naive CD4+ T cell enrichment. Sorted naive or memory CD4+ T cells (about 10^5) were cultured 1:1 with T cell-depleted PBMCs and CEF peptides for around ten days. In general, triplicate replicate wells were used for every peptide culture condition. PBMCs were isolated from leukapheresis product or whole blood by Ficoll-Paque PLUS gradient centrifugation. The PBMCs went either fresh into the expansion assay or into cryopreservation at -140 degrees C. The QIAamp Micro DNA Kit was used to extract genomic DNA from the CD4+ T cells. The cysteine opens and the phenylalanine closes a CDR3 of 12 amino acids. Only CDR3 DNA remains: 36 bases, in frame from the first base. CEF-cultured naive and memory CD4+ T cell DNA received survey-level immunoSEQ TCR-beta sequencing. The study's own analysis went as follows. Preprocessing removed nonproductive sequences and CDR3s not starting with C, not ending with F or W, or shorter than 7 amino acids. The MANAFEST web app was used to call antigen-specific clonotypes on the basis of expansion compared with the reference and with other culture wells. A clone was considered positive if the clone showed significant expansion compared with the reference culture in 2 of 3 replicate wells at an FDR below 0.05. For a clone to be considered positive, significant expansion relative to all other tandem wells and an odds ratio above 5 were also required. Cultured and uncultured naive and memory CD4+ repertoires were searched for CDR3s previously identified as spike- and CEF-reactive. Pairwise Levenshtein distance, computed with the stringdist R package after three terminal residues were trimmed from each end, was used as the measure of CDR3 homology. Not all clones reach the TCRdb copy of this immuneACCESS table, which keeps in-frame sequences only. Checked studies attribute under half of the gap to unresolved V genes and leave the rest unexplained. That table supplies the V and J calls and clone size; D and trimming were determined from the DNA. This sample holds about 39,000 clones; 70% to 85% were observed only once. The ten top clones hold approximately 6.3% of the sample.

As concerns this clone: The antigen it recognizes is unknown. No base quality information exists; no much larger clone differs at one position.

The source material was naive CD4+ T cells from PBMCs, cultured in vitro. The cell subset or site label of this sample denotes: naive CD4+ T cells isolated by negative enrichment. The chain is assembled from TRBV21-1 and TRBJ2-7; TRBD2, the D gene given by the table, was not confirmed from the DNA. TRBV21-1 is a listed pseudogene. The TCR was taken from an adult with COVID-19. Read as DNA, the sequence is TGTGCCAGAGGACTTAGCTCCTACGAGCAGTACTTC. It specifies CARGLSSYEQYF.